Included here is one TCR beta chain sequence, with context. No antigen is known for it. The CDR3 length is 15 residues. Trimming took 2 bases from V and 4 from J; bases not matched to a gene: 4. Germline CDR1 reads MNHEY; CDR2 reads SVGAGI. These data are taken from a study of chemoradiotherapy in HPV16-positive cancers. Overall study context: Functional T-cell assays on a couple of HPV16-positive patients' cells defined candidate HPV-specific clones and common TCR motifs. Broader study findings: Functional assays defining HPV-specific T cells used only a couple of HPV16-positive patients.

Repeated repertoire sampling spanned the course of chemoradiotherapy. Sequencing was performed with immunoSEQ multiplex PCR; in TCRdb, only in-frame clones are kept and a portion is missing. Of hundreds of clones in the sample, roughly 82% are singletons; the top ten hold roughly 20%. The material was tumor tissue, obtained from a patient who underwent chemoradiotherapy. The chain links TRBV6-5 to TRBJ1-1; 10 bases line up with TRBD1. The clonotype was recovered from a human donor with HPV-associated anogenital cancer. This CDR3 is CASSYGQGGVTEAFF. CDR3 sequence (DNA): TGTGCCAGCAGTTACGGACAGGGGGGGGTCACTGAAGCTTTCTTT.